The TCR beta chain under discussion was sequenced for a study of blood T cell repertoires in COVID-19. This CDR3 contains 13 residues. J gave up 4 bases and V 6 bases, and 3 bases lay outside the gene matches. From germline, CDR1 is SGHVS and CDR2 FQNEAQ. The protocol was immunoSEQ multiplex PCR, while the TCRdb copy is restricted to in-frame clones and leaves out a portion. The sample yields more than 95,000 clones, approximately 81% seen once. The rearrangement joins TRBV7-8 to TRBJ1-1; 9 bases are shared with TRBD1. Input material: peripheral blood. This TCR came from an elderly man with acute or convalescent COVID-19. CDR3 in amino acids: CASRKTGGTEAFF. The CDR3 region has the DNA TGTGCCAGCAGAAAGACAGGGGGCACTGAAGCTTTCTTT.